A selection of T cell receptor beta chains follows, all from one sample in a study of cytomegalovirus exposure and HLA in healthy donors. The repertoire was sequenced with immunoSEQ multiplex PCR; TCRdb's copy has only in-frame clones and lacks some. The repertoire holds roughly 100,000 clones, about 79% seen once, with roughly 5% in the top ten. Sequences were obtained from PBMCs. These receptors all stem from a man aged 60 to 75 in good health and CMV-seropositive. Each CDR3 is given with its conserved first and last residue. Fields, in order: V gene, D gene, J gene, clone size, CDR3 DNA, CDR3 protein. D genes are given only for firm matches. Clone size appears in some rows only: once, few, many, or a class for an expanded clone.

TRBV5-4	-	TRBJ2-1	-	TGTGCCAGCAGCCATCGCCGGGGTCTAACCTACAATGAGCAGTTCTTC	CASSHRRGLTYNEQFF
TRBV19	-	TRBJ2-2	-	TGTGCCAGTAGTATCGGACGGGGGATGAACACCGGGGAGCTGTTTTTT	CASSIGRGMNTGELFF
TRBV28	TRBD1	TRBJ1-4	-	TGTGCCAGCAGTTTAGTATGGCAGGGGGGTATCGAAAAACTGTTTTTT	CASSLVWQGGIEKLFF
TRBV19	TRBD1	TRBJ1-4	-	TGTGCCAGTAGTATGGCCCGACAGGGAATGCGAGAAAAACTGTTTTTT	CASSMARQGMREKLFF
TRBV28	-	TRBJ1-2	-	TGTGCCAGCAGTACCGGCGGGGGGGCAGTTATCTATGGCTACACCTTC	CASSTGGGAVIYGYTF
TRBV2	-	TRBJ2-7	-	TGTGCCAGCAGGGAGCAGGGAGAGCAGTACTTC	CASREQGEQYF
TRBV28	-	TRBJ2-7	-	TGTGCCAGCACCCCCAGGGCCCGGGACTTCCGACCAATCTACGAGCAGTACTTC	CASTPRARDFRPIYEQYF
TRBV6-1	-	TRBJ1-5	-	TGTGCCAGCAGTACTAGGGTGGGGAGCAATCAGCCCCAGCATTTT	CASSTRVGSNQPQHF
TRBV7-9	TRBD2	TRBJ2-1	-	TGTGCCAGCAGCTTAGGTAGCGGGAATGAGCAGTTCTTC	CASSLGSGNEQFF
TRBV27	-	TRBJ1-5	-	TGTGCCAGCAGTCTCCGGGGAGGGTCGTATAGCAATCAGCCCCAGCATTTT	CASSLRGGSYSNQPQHF
TRBV5-1	-	TRBJ1-2	-	TGCGCCAGCAGCTTGGACGGACAGACCCCTTATGGCTACACCTTC	CASSLDGQTPYGYTF
TRBV21-1	-	TRBJ2-1	-	TGTGCCAGCAGCACGACAGGGAGGTTCAATGAGCAGTTCTTC	CASSTTGRFNEQFF
TRBV6-5	-	TRBJ1-5	-	TGTGCCAGCAGGGGCGTCGGGCCCCAGCATTTT	CASRGVGPQHF
TRBV7-3	-	TRBJ1-1	-	TGTGCCAGCAGCACGACAGTGAACACTGAAGCTTTCTTT	CASSTTVNTEAFF
TRBV28	TRBD1	TRBJ1-6	-	TGTGCCAGCAGGGCCGGGACAGCAAATTCACCCCTCCACTTT	CASRAGTANSPLHF
TRBV5-6	TRBD1	TRBJ1-5	few	TGTGCCAGCAGCTTTATGGGACAGGGACAGCCCCAGCATTTT	CASSFMGQGQPQHF
TRBV10-1	-	TRBJ1-2	once	TGCGCCAGCAGCTACAGGGATAACTATGGCTACACCTTC	CASSYRDNYGYTF
TRBV11-3	TRBD2	TRBJ2-1	-	TGTGCCAGCAGCTCCGGGGGGGCCACTTACAATGAGCAGTTCTTC	CASSSGGATYNEQFF
TRBV4-2	TRBD1	TRBJ2-7	-	TGTGCCAGCAGCCTTACGAAGGGGGCCCAGGGCTCCTACGAGCAGTACTTC	CASSLTKGAQGSYEQYF
TRBV7-8	-	TRBJ1-6	-	TGTGCCAGCAGCTTAGGGGGAGCTGGTAATTCACCCCTCCACTTT	CASSLGGAGNSPLHF
TRBV5-1	-	TRBJ1-1	-	TGCGCCAGCAGCTTGACAGGGTCGAACACTGAAGCTTTCTTT	CASSLTGSNTEAFF
TRBV6-5	-	TRBJ1-1	-	TGTGCCAGCAGTTATGGGGGAGGAGTGTTTAACGCTGAAGCTTTCTTT	CASSYGGGVFNAEAFF
TRBV6-5	-	TRBJ1-2	-	TGTGCCAGCAGACCCTTCCAGGGTTACTATGGCTACACCTTC	CASRPFQGYYGYTF
TRBV18	TRBD1	TRBJ1-5	-	TGTGCCAGCTCACCCCGACAGGGGAATCAGCCCCAGCATTTT	CASSPRQGNQPQHF
TRBV7-8	-	TRBJ1-5	-	TGTGCCAGCAGCTTAGGCCCAGAGCCCCAGCATTTT	CASSLGPEPQHF
TRBV25-1	TRBD1	TRBJ2-7	-	TGTGCCAGCAGTGAACAAACAGGGGTGGGCGAGCAGTACTTC	CASSEQTGVGEQYF
TRBV6-5	TRBD1	TRBJ2-5	once	TGTGCCAGCAGACCCGGGACAGGGAAAGAGACCCAGTACTTC	CASRPGTGKETQYF
TRBV7-6	TRBD1	TRBJ2-7	-	TGTGCCAGCAGACAGGGGTCCTCCTACGAGCAGTACTTC	CASRQGSSYEQYF
TRBV14	-	TRBJ2-2	-	TGTGCCAGCAGCCAAAGTCTCGGTTACACCGGGGAGCTGTTTTTT	CASSQSLGYTGELFF
TRBV6-9	-	TRBJ2-3	-	TGTGCCAGCAGTTCCCCGGCGCAGTATTTT	CASSSPAQYF
TRBV6-5	TRBD2	TRBJ2-5	-	TGTGCCAGCAGTTACGGTAGCGGGCACCAAGAGACCCAGTACTTC	CASSYGSGHQETQYF
TRBV6-1	TRBD1	TRBJ2-7	-	TGTGCCATGACGACAGGGAGAGCCTACGAGCAGTACTTC	CAMTTGRAYEQYF
TRBV27	TRBD2	TRBJ2-3	-	TGTGCCAGCAGTCCGACTAGCTTTCCAGATACGCAGTATTTT	CASSPTSFPDTQYF
TRBV9	TRBD2	TRBJ2-7	-	TGTGCCAGCAGCGTAGCGGGCGGGGGGGCGAATGAGCAGTACTTC	CASSVAGGGANEQYF
TRBV7-9	TRBD1	TRBJ2-6	-	TGTTCCAGCAGCTTACAGGGGCTAAGTGGGGCCAACGTCCTGACTTTC	CSSSLQGLSGANVLTF
TRBV10-3	-	TRBJ1-4	-	TGTGCCATCAGTGCGGGGGGATCTAATGAAAAACTGTTTTTT	CAISAGGSNEKLFF
TRBV6-1	-	TRBJ2-2	-	TGTGCCAGCAGTGTTGAGCCGGGCACCGGGGAGCTGTTTTTT	CASSVEPGTGELFF
TRBV5-4	TRBD2	TRBJ2-3	once	TGTGCCAGCAGCTTTGGCCTAGCGGATCCCCGGAATACGCAGTATTTT	CASSFGLADPRNTQYF
TRBV18	TRBD1	TRBJ2-3	-	TGTGCCAGCTCACCATCCACAGGGGTGGCTACCCGAGATACGCAGTATTTT	CASSPSTGVATRDTQYF
TRBV29-1	TRBD1	TRBJ1-3	-	TGCAGCGTTGAAGGGAACAGGGGTGGAAACACCATATATTTT	CSVEGNRGGNTIYF
TRBV11-3	TRBD1	TRBJ2-7	-	TGTGCCAGCAGCTTAGGGACAGGGGTACAATACGAGCAGTACTTC	CASSLGTGVQYEQYF
TRBV5-1	TRBD2	TRBJ2-2	-	TGCGCCAGCAGCTCGGGACTAGCGGGGGGATCGAACACCGGGGAGCTGTTTTTT	CASSSGLAGGSNTGELFF
TRBV11-3	-	TRBJ2-1	-	TGTGCCAGCAGCTCCAGACCGGGGAGCTCCTACAATGAGCAGTTCTTC	CASSSRPGSSYNEQFF
TRBV7-2	-	TRBJ2-3	few	TGTGCCAGCGGGGGTAGGGGGACAGATACGCAGTATTTT	CASGGRGTDTQYF
TRBV28	TRBD1	TRBJ2-1	few	TGTGCCAGCACTCCAGGGGGCTACAATGAGCAGTTCTTC	CASTPGGYNEQFF
TRBV21-1	-	TRBJ1-1	once	TGTGCCAGCAGCAAAACGGACAGGGGGCTCAACACTGAAGCTTTCTTT	CASSKTDRGLNTEAFF
TRBV18	TRBD1	TRBJ1-1	-	TGTGCCAGCTCACCACCGACAGGGACGTTGGAAGCTTTCTTT	CASSPPTGTLEAFF
TRBV28	TRBD1	TRBJ1-1	-	TGTGCCAGCAGTTCAGGACAGGGAGGCACTGAAGCTTTCTTT	CASSSGQGGTEAFF
TRBV28	TRBD1	TRBJ2-7	-	TGTGCCAGCAGCGACCCGGGACAGGGAAACGACGAGCAGTACTTC	CASSDPGQGNDEQYF
TRBV6-1	TRBD1	TRBJ2-2	few	TGTGCCAGGGGGACAGAGAACACCGGGGAGCTGTTTTTT	CARGTENTGELFF
TRBV30	-	TRBJ1-4	-	TGTGCCTGGAGTGTACGATCAGGGGACGACCCGGGCAGACGAACTAATGAAAAACTGTTTTTT	CAWSVRSGDDPGRRTNEKLFF